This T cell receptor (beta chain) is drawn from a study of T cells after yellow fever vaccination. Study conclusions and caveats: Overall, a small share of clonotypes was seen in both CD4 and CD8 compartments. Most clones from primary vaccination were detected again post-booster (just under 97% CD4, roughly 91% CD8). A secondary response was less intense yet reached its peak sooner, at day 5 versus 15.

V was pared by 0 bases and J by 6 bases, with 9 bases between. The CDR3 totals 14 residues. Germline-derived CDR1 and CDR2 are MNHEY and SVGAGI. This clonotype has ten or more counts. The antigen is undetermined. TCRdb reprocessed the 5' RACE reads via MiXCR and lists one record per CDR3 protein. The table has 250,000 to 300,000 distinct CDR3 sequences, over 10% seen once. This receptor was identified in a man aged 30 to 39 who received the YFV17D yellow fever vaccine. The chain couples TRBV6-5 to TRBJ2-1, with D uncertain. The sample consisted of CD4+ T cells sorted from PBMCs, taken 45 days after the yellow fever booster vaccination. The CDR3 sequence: CASSYSTSTNEQFF. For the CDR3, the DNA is TGTGCCAGCAGTTACTCGACGAGTACCAATGAGCAGTTCTTC.